Reported below is one T cell receptor beta chain. Its cognate antigen is unknown. With 3 bases removed from V and 7 bases from J, the gap between germline ends came to 15 bases. Germline values: CDR1 MNHEY, CDR2 SVGAGI. This CDR3 has 14 residues. The sample comes from a study of vaccination effects on CD4 cells after COVID-19. Whole-study context: As their vaccination, participants received two doses of either BNT162b2 or mRNA-1273. A few million PBMC were placed in each well, which was supplemented with 10 IU/ml IL-2 and approximately 9.2 ug/ml peptides.

Study-level results: Marked clonal contraction of infection- and vaccine-induced clones was seen late after vaccination.

Profiled with immunoSEQ multiplex PCR; TCRdb holds only in-frame clones, not every one. The data show fewer than 35,000 clones, 70% seen once. The authors isolated CD4+ T cells after nine to eleven days of culture. No vaccinee had earlier SARS-CoV-2 infection, and nucleocapsid antibodies were negative. The specimen comprised CD4+ T cells from PBMCs cultured without peptide, sampled before COVID-19 vaccination. The receptor's source is a human donor who received a COVID-19 vaccine. This sequence joins TRBV6-5 and TRBJ1-2, with a tentative D call TRBD1 (5 bases). The CDR3, as DNA: TGTGCCAGCAGTTATGCCGGGACCGTGATTGGCTACACCTTC. Its protein is CASSYAGTVIGYTF.